Detailed here is one TCR beta chain. Germline V CDR1 and CDR2: MDHEN, SYDVKM. There are 15 residues in the CDR3. V was clipped by 3 bases and J by 0 bases, with 11 bases between them. The data were obtained in a study of blood T cell repertoires in COVID-19. Clones were sequenced by immunoSEQ multiplex PCR, and TCRdb holds only the in-frame ones, with some missing. The sample has about 310,000 clones, roughly 86% seen once. Living in 24 US areas, the participants were between roughly 18 and 89 years of age. This clonotype originated in a woman aged 25 to 39 who had recovered from COVID-19. The sequencing input was PBMCs or T cells enriched from blood (not recorded which). The rearrangement uses TRBV28 and TRBJ1-1; D may be TRBD1 (5 bases). This CDR3 reads CASSFLTAMNTEAFF. CDR3 nucleotides: TGTGCCAGCAGTTTCTTGACAGCTATGAACACTGAAGCTTTCTTT.